This is a list of T cell receptor beta chains from one sample in a study of blood T cell repertoires in COVID-19. Profiled with immunoSEQ multiplex PCR; TCRdb holds only in-frame clones, not every one. The sample gives 95,000 to 150,000 clones, roughly 85% of which show up once; 4% to 5.5% is in the top ten. Sequencing used peripheral blood. These receptors came from a man aged 35 to 55 with acute or convalescent COVID-19. The CDR3 runs from the conserved cysteine through the conserved F or W. A D gene is named only where the DNA matches it firmly. The listing skips clone size in some rows; elsewhere it reads once, few, many or a size class.

V gene: TRBV5-1; clone size: -; J gene: TRBJ2-3; D gene: -; CDR3 DNA: TGCGCCAGCAGCTCTACGGGAGCGAGTGGAGATACGCAGTATTTT; CDR3 protein: CASSSTGASGDTQYF
V gene: TRBV19; clone size: -; J gene: TRBJ1-2; D gene: -; CDR3 DNA: TGTGCCAGTAGTATGAGGACAGCCGATATGTATTATCCCTATTCTTCTGGCTACACCTTC; CDR3 protein: CASSMRTADMYYPYSSGYTF
V gene: TRBV23-1; clone size: few; J gene: TRBJ1-5; D gene: -; CDR3 DNA: TGCGCCAGCAGTCAATCTGATGGCAGGGTAGGGGGTTGTAGCAATCAGCCCCAGCATTTT; CDR3 protein: CASSQSDGRVGGCSNQPQHF
V gene: TRBV6-5; clone size: -; J gene: TRBJ1-1; D gene: TRBD1; CDR3 DNA: TGTGCCAGCAGCCGCCTGACAGGGGAGAACACTGAAGCTTTCTTT; CDR3 protein: CASSRLTGENTEAFF
V gene: TRBV5-1; clone size: -; J gene: TRBJ1-2; D gene: -; CDR3 DNA: TGCGCCAGCAGCTTGACGATCGAAGGGCGGGAGGGCTACACCTTC; CDR3 protein: CASSLTIEGREGYTF
V gene: TRBV5-7; clone size: -; J gene: TRBJ2-7; D gene: TRBD1; CDR3 DNA: TGTGCCAGCTGGACAGGGGGTGAGCAGTACTTC; CDR3 protein: CASWTGGEQYF
V gene: TRBV12-5; clone size: -; J gene: TRBJ2-7; D gene: TRBD2; CDR3 DNA: TGTGCTAGTGGACCCGCCCCCGCGTCTAGCGGGGCGTTCGGCTCCTACGAGCAGTACTTC; CDR3 protein: CASGPAPASSGAFGSYEQYF
V gene: TRBV30; clone size: once; J gene: TRBJ1-4; D gene: -; CDR3 DNA: TGTGCCTGGAGATGGGCCGGTGGACTTGAAAAACTGTTTTTT; CDR3 protein: CAWRWAGGLEKLFF
V gene: TRBV6-2/TRBV6-3; clone size: -; J gene: TRBJ2-5; D gene: -; CDR3 DNA: TGTGCCAGCAGTTCTTTTATGGACAGACAAGAGACCCAGTACTTC; CDR3 protein: CASSSFMDRQETQYF
V gene: TRBV19; clone size: -; J gene: TRBJ1-1; D gene: -; CDR3 DNA: TGTGCCAGTAGCCGCAGGGCTATGAACACTGAAGCTTTCTTT; CDR3 protein: CASSRRAMNTEAFF
V gene: TRBV12-5; clone size: -; J gene: TRBJ2-1; D gene: -; CDR3 DNA: TGTGCTAGTGGTTTCGGCTCCGGGGATGAGCAGTTCTTC; CDR3 protein: CASGFGSGDEQFF
V gene: TRBV6-2/TRBV6-3; clone size: -; J gene: TRBJ1-1; D gene: -; CDR3 DNA: TGTGCCAGCAGTTTACTACAGGGGAACACTGAAGCTTTCTTT; CDR3 protein: CASSLLQGNTEAFF
V gene: TRBV7-2; clone size: -; J gene: TRBJ2-5; D gene: -; CDR3 DNA: TGTGCCAGCAGCTTAGCAGCCCTCCAAGAGACCCAGTACTTC; CDR3 protein: CASSLAALQETQYF
V gene: TRBV11-2; clone size: -; J gene: TRBJ2-7; D gene: -; CDR3 DNA: TGTGCCAGCAGCTTTCAATCCGAGCAGTACTTC; CDR3 protein: CASSFQSEQYF
V gene: TRBV4-2; clone size: -; J gene: TRBJ2-1; D gene: TRBD1; CDR3 DNA: TGTGCCAGCAGCCAAGAAGGACAGGGAGATAGAGATGAGCAGTTCTTC; CDR3 protein: CASSQEGQGDRDEQFF
V gene: TRBV10-1; clone size: -; J gene: TRBJ2-7; D gene: TRBD1; CDR3 DNA: TGCGCCAGCAGCCCATCCGGGACAGGGGGCTACGAGCAGTACTTC; CDR3 protein: CASSPSGTGGYEQYF
V gene: TRBV9; clone size: -; J gene: TRBJ1-6; D gene: -; CDR3 DNA: TGTGCCAGCAGCGTAGACACCAATTCACCCCTCCACTTT; CDR3 protein: CASSVDTNSPLHF
V gene: TRBV27; clone size: -; J gene: TRBJ1-2; D gene: TRBD1; CDR3 DNA: TGTGCCAGCAAAAACAGGGGAAGTCGCTACACCTTC; CDR3 protein: CASKNRGSRYTF
V gene: TRBV6-5; clone size: -; J gene: TRBJ2-2; D gene: -; CDR3 DNA: TGTGCCAGCAGCCTAGGAAACACCGGGGAGCTGTTTTTT; CDR3 protein: CASSLGNTGELFF
V gene: TRBV19; clone size: -; J gene: TRBJ1-1; D gene: -; CDR3 DNA: TGTGCCAGTAGTGCGGGCAGCCTGAACACTGAAGCTTTCTTT; CDR3 protein: CASSAGSLNTEAFF
V gene: TRBV11-3; clone size: -; J gene: TRBJ2-2; D gene: TRBD2; CDR3 DNA: TGTGCCAGCAGTCCCACTAGCGCCGGGGAGCTGTTTTTT; CDR3 protein: CASSPTSAGELFF
V gene: TRBV18; clone size: -; J gene: TRBJ1-1; D gene: -; CDR3 DNA: TGTGCCAGCTCACCACCCGGACTGGGGAGCACTGAAGCTTTCTTT; CDR3 protein: CASSPPGLGSTEAFF
V gene: TRBV2; clone size: many; J gene: TRBJ1-2; D gene: -; CDR3 DNA: TGTGCCAGCGCAAGTTTGAGGTTTGGCTACACCTTC; CDR3 protein: CASASLRFGYTF
V gene: TRBV30; clone size: once; J gene: TRBJ1-2; D gene: TRBD1; CDR3 DNA: TGTGCCTGGAGGGAGGACAGGGTAGGAGGCTACACCTTC; CDR3 protein: CAWREDRVGGYTF
V gene: TRBV10-2; clone size: -; J gene: TRBJ2-7; D gene: TRBD2; CDR3 DNA: TGCGCCAGCAGAGCACTAGCGGGGAACTCCTACGAGCAGTACTTC; CDR3 protein: CASRALAGNSYEQYF
V gene: TRBV9; clone size: few; J gene: TRBJ1-5; D gene: -; CDR3 DNA: TGTGCCAGCAGCCCGACACCGTATAGCAATCAGCCCCAGCATTTT; CDR3 protein: CASSPTPYSNQPQHF
V gene: TRBV15; clone size: -; J gene: TRBJ2-3; D gene: TRBD2; CDR3 DNA: TGTGCCACCAGCAGAGCAGCGGGGGCCACAGATACGCAGTATTTT; CDR3 protein: CATSRAAGATDTQYF
V gene: TRBV6-5; clone size: -; J gene: TRBJ2-3; D gene: TRBD1; CDR3 DNA: TGTGCCAGCAGTCAACGGCAGGGGGTAGATACGCAGTATTTT; CDR3 protein: CASSQRQGVDTQYF
V gene: TRBV2; clone size: -; J gene: TRBJ2-2; D gene: TRBD2; CDR3 DNA: TGTGCCAGCAGTGTACTAGCGGGGGCGGTCACCGGGGAGCTGTTTTTT; CDR3 protein: CASSVLAGAVTGELFF
V gene: TRBV9; clone size: -; J gene: TRBJ2-1; D gene: TRBD1; CDR3 DNA: TGTGCCAGCAGCGAGCGGGACAGGGTTACCAATGAGCAGTTCTTC; CDR3 protein: CASSERDRVTNEQFF
V gene: TRBV7-8; clone size: -; J gene: TRBJ1-5; D gene: TRBD1; CDR3 DNA: TGTGCCAGCAGCTTAAACCCGACAGGGTGGAATCAGCCCCAGCATTTT; CDR3 protein: CASSLNPTGWNQPQHF
V gene: TRBV4-3; clone size: -; J gene: TRBJ1-1; D gene: -; CDR3 DNA: TGCGCCAGCAGCCAAGACACGGTGAACACTGAAGCTTTCTTT; CDR3 protein: CASSQDTVNTEAFF
V gene: TRBV7-9; clone size: -; J gene: TRBJ2-7; D gene: -; CDR3 DNA: TGTGCCAGCAGCCCCGAGGCAGGGCTAGACGAGCAGTACTTC; CDR3 protein: CASSPEAGLDEQYF
V gene: TRBV6-5; clone size: -; J gene: TRBJ2-7; D gene: TRBD1; CDR3 DNA: TGTGCCACCGGGGACAGGTACTCCTACGAGCAGTACTTC; CDR3 protein: CATGDRYSYEQYF
V gene: TRBV7-9; clone size: -; J gene: TRBJ2-3; D gene: TRBD2; CDR3 DNA: TGTGCCAGCAGCTTAACTCTGGGCGGGGGGACAGATACGCAGTATTTT; CDR3 protein: CASSLTLGGGTDTQYF
V gene: TRBV9; clone size: -; J gene: TRBJ1-3; D gene: -; CDR3 DNA: TGTGCCAGCAGCGTAGAGACAGGCTCTGGAAACACCATATATTTT; CDR3 protein: CASSVETGSGNTIYF
V gene: TRBV10-2; clone size: -; J gene: TRBJ1-4; D gene: -; CDR3 DNA: TGCGCCAGCAGTGGGACATCAGCAACTAATGAAAAACTGTTTTTT; CDR3 protein: CASSGTSATNEKLFF
V gene: TRBV4-3; clone size: -; J gene: TRBJ1-4; D gene: -; CDR3 DNA: TGCGCCAGCAGCCAAGGAAGCCCCGGGGCTAATGAAAAACTGTTTTTT; CDR3 protein: CASSQGSPGANEKLFF
V gene: TRBV7-2; clone size: -; J gene: TRBJ1-1; D gene: TRBD1; CDR3 DNA: TGTGCCAGCAGCTGGACAGGGGTCGGGGAAGCTTTCTTT; CDR3 protein: CASSWTGVGEAFF
V gene: TRBV5-5; clone size: -; J gene: TRBJ1-5; D gene: -; CDR3 DNA: TGTGCCAGCAGCGCTGCCTGGGGGGACCAGCCCCAGCATTTT; CDR3 protein: CASSAAWGDQPQHF
V gene: TRBV5-1; clone size: -; J gene: TRBJ2-7; D gene: -; CDR3 DNA: TGCGCCAGCAGCTTGCCACCTTGGCACGAGCAGTACTTC; CDR3 protein: CASSLPPWHEQYF
V gene: TRBV11-2; clone size: -; J gene: TRBJ1-2; D gene: TRBD1; CDR3 DNA: TGTGCCAGCAGCCCCCGGACAGGGAACGACTACACCTTC; CDR3 protein: CASSPRTGNDYTF
V gene: TRBV5-1; clone size: -; J gene: TRBJ2-1; D gene: TRBD2; CDR3 DNA: TGCGCCAGCAGCCGAGGACTAGCGGGAGTGGGTAATGAGCAGTTCTTC; CDR3 protein: CASSRGLAGVGNEQFF
V gene: TRBV30; clone size: -; J gene: TRBJ2-5; D gene: TRBD1; CDR3 DNA: TGTGCCTGGAGTAGGGACAGGCGAAGAGAGACCCAGTACTTC; CDR3 protein: CAWSRDRRRETQYF
V gene: TRBV15; clone size: -; J gene: TRBJ2-5; D gene: -; CDR3 DNA: TGTGCCACCAGCAGAGAGGGAGACGGGTCTGGGACCCAGTACTTC; CDR3 protein: CATSREGDGSGTQYF